At least ten counts were recorded for the clone carrying this T cell receptor beta chain. Its specificity is not known. The sample is drawn from a study of T cell repertoires in cytomegalovirus infection. Study details: Based on public TCR beta signatures, there were indications of CMV infection and of a matching HLA type. Overall study findings and caveats: Carriers of CMV plus the relevant HLA were identified by cumulative public TCR beta family frequency.

V lost 6 bases and J lost 1; bases outside the gene matches: 2. CDR1 is LNHDA, CDR2 SQIVND, per germline (reference sequence). This CDR3 region has 14 residues. TCRdb used MiXCR to reprocess the reads, holding one entry per CDR3 protein. The table shows about 360,000 distinct CDR3 sequences, with over 15% occurring only once. This rearrangement joins TRBV19 to TRBJ2-2; 7 bases are shared with TRBD1. This sequence was found in a human donor in good health (CMV status not recorded). Some clones in this sample may be carry-over from other donors' samples. Sequenced sample: PBMCs. The CDR3, as DNA: TGTGCCAGTAGGTGGACAGGGAACACCGGGGAGCTGTTTTTT. Its translation: CASRWTGNTGELFF.